This TCR beta chain was observed in a study of graft-versus-host responses after intestinal transplantation. The overall study: Tacrolimus plus steroids were given to all recipients for two to three years, preceded by anti-thymocyte globulin induction.

TCRdb's copy holds only in-frame clones and misses some; the assay was immunoSEQ multiplex PCR. The data show around 21,000 clones, with 25% to 35% seen just once and about 9.2% held by the top ten. Responders that carried the CFSE label, some 200,000 of them, were plated with some 200,000 irradiated, violet-dye-labeled stimulator cells. With 6 bases removed from V and 8 bases from J, the gap between germline ends came to 19 bases. The CDR3 covers 14 residues. The V gene's germline CDR1 is SNHLY and CDR2 FYNNEI. The TCR originated in a human patient who received an intestinal transplant. The chain links TRBV2 to TRBJ1-1; D gene uncertain. Specimen: alloreactive CD8+ T cells from a mixed lymphocyte reaction culture, collected before intestinal transplant. Subset reported: CFSE-low proliferating T cells sorted from approximately 6-day pre-transplant mixed lymphocyte reaction (GvH or HvG direction). CDR3 loop: CASRPVLRLAEAFF. CDR3 DNA sequence: TGTGCCAGCAGGCCCGTCCTGAGGTTAGCCGAAGCTTTCTTT.